This is a list of T cell receptor beta chains from one sample in a study of blood T cell repertoires in COVID-19. Here immunoSEQ multiplex PCR was the method, and the copy in TCRdb shows in-frame clones only, minus some. This table holds approximately 210,000 clones, just over 85% found once. Material for sequencing was PBMCs or T cells enriched from blood (not recorded which). These receptor sequences come from a woman in her fifties or sixties with acute COVID-19. CDR3s include the opening cysteine and the closing phenylalanine or tryptophan. Fields, in order: D gene, J gene, V gene, clone size, CDR3 DNA, CDR3 protein. D genes are given only for firm matches. The listing skips clone size in some rows; elsewhere it reads once, few, many or a size class.

D: TRBD1; J: TRBJ1-2; V: TRBV6-2/TRBV6-3; size: -; DNA: TGTGCCAGCAGCAACTGGGACAGGGGAAGCGGCTACACCTTC; CDR3: CASSNWDRGSGYTF
D: -; J: TRBJ2-1; V: TRBV19; size: -; DNA: TGTGCCAGTAGTATCTTCGGCTTGGGAGTCAATGAGCAGTTCTTC; CDR3: CASSIFGLGVNEQFF
D: TRBD1; J: TRBJ1-2; V: TRBV28; size: -; DNA: TGTGCCAGCAGTCCGGACAGGGGGCGAGGCTACACCTTC; CDR3: CASSPDRGRGYTF
D: TRBD1; J: TRBJ1-2; V: TRBV7-2; size: few; DNA: TGTGCCAGCAGCTTCGAGGGACAGGTCTCTGGCTACACCTTC; CDR3: CASSFEGQVSGYTF
D: TRBD2; J: TRBJ2-1; V: TRBV5-1; size: -; DNA: TGCGCCAGCAGCTTGGACGGGAGGGCCTCCTCCTACAATGAGCAGTTCTTC; CDR3: CASSLDGRASSYNEQFF
D: -; J: TRBJ1-2; V: TRBV4-1; size: -; DNA: TGCGCCAGCAGCCAAGCGGGGGGAAACTATGGCTACACCTTC; CDR3: CASSQAGGNYGYTF
D: TRBD1; J: TRBJ2-7; V: TRBV5-1; size: once; DNA: TGCGCCAGCAGCTTGGGGGACAGTACCTACGAGCAGTACTTC; CDR3: CASSLGDSTYEQYF
D: -; J: TRBJ2-1; V: TRBV12-3/TRBV12-4; size: -; DNA: TGTGCCAGCAGCCTCACCGGTGAGCAGTTCTTC; CDR3: CASSLTGEQFF
D: -; J: TRBJ1-1; V: TRBV13; size: few; DNA: TGTGCCAGCAGCTTAGAATCGGACACTGAAGCTTTCTTT; CDR3: CASSLESDTEAFF
D: TRBD1; J: TRBJ2-7; V: TRBV29-1; size: once; DNA: TGCAGCGTAGGACAAAGGGACAGGGGGTCCTACGAGCAGTACTTC; CDR3: CSVGQRDRGSYEQYF
D: TRBD1; J: TRBJ1-2; V: TRBV28; size: -; DNA: TGTGCCAGCAGTCTTACCGGGACAGATTATGGCTACACCTTC; CDR3: CASSLTGTDYGYTF
D: -; J: TRBJ2-7; V: TRBV7-2; size: -; DNA: TGTGCCAGCAGCCACGGGATTCCCTACGAGCAGTACTTC; CDR3: CASSHGIPYEQYF
D: TRBD1; J: TRBJ2-5; V: TRBV19; size: once; DNA: TGTGCCAGTAGTGCGGACAGGACCCAAGAGACCCAGTACTTC; CDR3: CASSADRTQETQYF
D: TRBD2; J: TRBJ2-5; V: TRBV28; size: -; DNA: TGTGCCAGTTCGACTAGCGGGAGGGTATTCGAGACCCAGTACTTC; CDR3: CASSTSGRVFETQYF
D: TRBD1; J: TRBJ2-6; V: TRBV5-1; size: -; DNA: TGCGCCAGCAGCTTGGAAACAGGGGGCTCTGGGGCCAACGTCCTGACTTTC; CDR3: CASSLETGGSGANVLTF
D: -; J: TRBJ1-2; V: TRBV15; size: -; DNA: TGTGCCACCAGCACTCGAGCGGACTTACAAGGCTATGGCTACACCTTC; CDR3: CATSTRADLQGYGYTF
D: TRBD2; J: TRBJ2-3; V: TRBV25-1; size: -; DNA: TGTGCCAGCAGTTCCCCGCCGGGACTACTCACAGATACGCAGTATTTT; CDR3: CASSSPPGLLTDTQYF
D: -; J: TRBJ1-5; V: TRBV25-1; size: -; DNA: TGTGCCAGCAGTGCCCGCGGAGGACAGACTAATAGCAATCAGCCCCAGCATTTT; CDR3: CASSARGGQTNSNQPQHF
D: -; J: TRBJ2-7; V: TRBV7-2; size: -; DNA: TGTGCCAGCAGCTTAGACAGGTCTAGTTACGAGCAGTACTTC; CDR3: CASSLDRSSYEQYF
D: TRBD1; J: TRBJ2-1; V: TRBV9; size: -; DNA: TGTGCCAGCAGCGCGAACTCCGGGACAGATGAGCAGTTCTTC; CDR3: CASSANSGTDEQFF
D: TRBD2; J: TRBJ2-1; V: TRBV27; size: -; DNA: TGTGCCAGCAGTCTGGCCCGGACTAGCGCCTACAATGAGCAGTTCTTC; CDR3: CASSLARTSAYNEQFF
D: TRBD1; J: TRBJ2-2; V: TRBV28; size: -; DNA: TGTGCCAGCAGTTTAGGCCGGGACAGGGGGACGATCGGGGAGCTGTTTTTT; CDR3: CASSLGRDRGTIGELFF
D: TRBD2; J: TRBJ2-2; V: TRBV7-9; size: once; DNA: TGTGCCAGCAGCCGGGGACTAGCGGGTGCGAACACCGGGGAGCTGTTTTTT; CDR3: CASSRGLAGANTGELFF
D: -; J: TRBJ1-5; V: TRBV5-1; size: few; DNA: TGCGCCAGCAGCTTGGGGGGACTTAGCAATCAGCCCCAGCATTTT; CDR3: CASSLGGLSNQPQHF
D: TRBD2; J: TRBJ2-2; V: TRBV3-1/TRBV3-2; size: -; DNA: TGTGCCAGCAGCCAAGATTACGGACTAGCGAACACCGGGGAGCTGTTTTTT; CDR3: CASSQDYGLANTGELFF
D: TRBD2; J: TRBJ2-5; V: TRBV28; size: -; DNA: TGTGCCAGCCAAACTAGCGGGAGGGCCACAGAGACCCAGTACTTC; CDR3: CASQTSGRATETQYF
D: TRBD1; J: TRBJ1-2; V: TRBV19; size: -; DNA: TGTGCCAGTAGTATACTGGGGACAGATGGCTACACCTTC; CDR3: CASSILGTDGYTF
D: TRBD1; J: TRBJ1-2; V: TRBV28; size: -; DNA: TGTGCCAGCAGTCTTTCGGGACAGCCCAATAACTATGGCTACACCTTC; CDR3: CASSLSGQPNNYGYTF
D: -; J: TRBJ2-7; V: TRBV7-9; size: -; DNA: TGTGCCAGCAGCTCTACTCGGTTCTCCTACGAGCAGTACTTC; CDR3: CASSSTRFSYEQYF
D: TRBD2; J: TRBJ2-5; V: TRBV18; size: -; DNA: TGTGCCAGCTCACCACCGGGAGCGGGAAATCGAGGGACCCAGTACTTC; CDR3: CASSPPGAGNRGTQYF
D: -; J: TRBJ1-1; V: TRBV5-1; size: -; DNA: TGCGCCAGCAGACCAGGGGAAGTGATGAACACTGAAGCTTTCTTT; CDR3: CASRPGEVMNTEAFF
D: -; J: TRBJ2-7; V: TRBV14; size: -; DNA: TGTGCCAGCAGCCAAGGGGTTACACGAGGGATTTCCTACGAGCAGTACTTC; CDR3: CASSQGVTRGISYEQYF
D: -; J: TRBJ2-1; V: TRBV28; size: -; DNA: TGTGCCAGCAGTTTACCGGACACCTACAATGAGCAGTTCTTC; CDR3: CASSLPDTYNEQFF
D: -; J: TRBJ2-1; V: TRBV10-3; size: -; DNA: TGTGCCATCAGTGTTTATGAGGGAGTCCCATCTAAGGAGCAGTTCTTC; CDR3: CAISVYEGVPSKEQFF
D: -; J: TRBJ2-2; V: TRBV7-3; size: few; DNA: TGTGCCAGCAGCCTTGACTACGCGAACACCGGGGAGCTGTTTTTT; CDR3: CASSLDYANTGELFF
D: TRBD1; J: TRBJ2-3; V: TRBV7-2; size: -; DNA: TGTGCCAGCAGCTCGACAGGGGGGTACGCAGATACGCAGTATTTT; CDR3: CASSSTGGYADTQYF
D: -; J: TRBJ2-3; V: TRBV7-3; size: -; DNA: TGTGCCAGCAGCTCGCCCCCCGGGATGCAGTATTTT; CDR3: CASSSPPGMQYF
D: TRBD2; J: TRBJ2-5; V: TRBV19; size: -; DNA: TGTGCCAGTAGTATACCCGAAGGGCTAGCGGGAAAAGAGACCCAGTACTTC; CDR3: CASSIPEGLAGKETQYF
D: TRBD2; J: TRBJ2-1; V: TRBV9; size: -; DNA: TGTGCCAGCAGCGGCAGAGACGGGACTAGGATTGGTGAGCAGTTCTTC; CDR3: CASSGRDGTRIGEQFF
D: TRBD1; J: TRBJ1-1; V: TRBV20-1; size: -; DNA: TGCAGTGCTGAAAGGACAGGCCAAGCTTTCTTT; CDR3: CSAERTGQAFF
D: TRBD2; J: TRBJ2-3; V: TRBV7-2; size: once; DNA: TGTGCCAGCAGCTTAACGCTAGCGGGAGATACGCAGTATTTT; CDR3: CASSLTLAGDTQYF
D: TRBD1; J: TRBJ1-2; V: TRBV27; size: -; DNA: TGTGCCAGCAGTTTATACCCCCCGGACAGGCCCCACACCTTC; CDR3: CASSLYPPDRPHTF
D: TRBD2; J: TRBJ2-7; V: TRBV2; size: -; DNA: TGTGCCAGCAGTGAAGGGGTACTAGCGGGAGTTAGCGAGCAGTACTTC; CDR3: CASSEGVLAGVSEQYF
D: -; J: TRBJ2-2; V: TRBV7-9; size: -; DNA: TGTGCCAGCAGCTTTATTCGTACCGGGGAGCTGTTTTTT; CDR3: CASSFIRTGELFF
D: -; J: TRBJ2-5; V: TRBV18; size: -; DNA: TGTGCCAGCTCACCATACGGAGGGCAAGAGACCCAGTACTTC; CDR3: CASSPYGGQETQYF
D: TRBD2; J: TRBJ2-2; V: TRBV15; size: -; DNA: TGTGCCACCAGCAGGGGACTAGCGGGAGGGACGGTCCTTGCTGGGGAGCTGTTTTTT; CDR3: CATSRGLAGGTVLAGELFF
D: TRBD2; J: TRBJ2-5; V: TRBV27; size: -; DNA: TGTGCCAGCAGTCCCCCGGGACTAGCGGGAGAGACCCAGTACTTC; CDR3: CASSPPGLAGETQYF
D: -; J: TRBJ1-6; V: TRBV27; size: -; DNA: TGTGCCAGCGGAGCCTATTCACCCCTCCACTTT; CDR3: CASGAYSPLHF
D: TRBD2; J: TRBJ2-5; V: TRBV4-2; size: once; DNA: TGTGCCAGCAGCCATCAAAGCGGGAGACAACAAGAGACCCAGTACTTC; CDR3: CASSHQSGRQQETQYF
D: TRBD1; J: TRBJ1-1; V: TRBV4-2; size: -; DNA: TGTGCCAGCAGCCAAGTTTCGGGACAGGGTGTGAATGAAGCTTTCTTT; CDR3: CASSQVSGQGVNEAFF
D: -; J: TRBJ1-6; V: TRBV7-8; size: -; DNA: TGTGCCAGCAGCTTACTGGAGGGTCGAAATTCACCCCTCCACTTT; CDR3: CASSLLEGRNSPLHF